This TCR beta chain was documented in a study of shared clonotypes between healthy human individuals. Study outcomes and limitations: Blood alone was sampled, and tissue repertoires likely differ. Larger estimated richness was generally recorded for naive subsets relative to memory subsets.

The CDR3 has 15 amino acids. Germline CDR1 is SGHTA and CDR2 is FQGNSA. J gave up 6 bases and V 5 bases, and 12 bases lay outside the gene matches. Generated by immunoSEQ multiplex PCR, the TCRdb table keeps only in-frame clones and is missing some. The table lists roughly 1,100,000 clones, more than 60% of them singletons. Note on this clone: Antigen unknown.

This clonotype was obtained from a man aged 18 to 29 in good health. What was sequenced was memory CD4+ T cells sorted from blood. Noted subset: CD45RA-negative fraction. J is TRBJ2-7 and V is TRBV7-2, with 8 bases that match TRBD1. The CDR3 region is CASSTFIPTGGEQYF. DNA for the CDR3: TGTGCCAGCAGCACCTTCATTCCTACAGGGGGCGAGCAGTACTTC.